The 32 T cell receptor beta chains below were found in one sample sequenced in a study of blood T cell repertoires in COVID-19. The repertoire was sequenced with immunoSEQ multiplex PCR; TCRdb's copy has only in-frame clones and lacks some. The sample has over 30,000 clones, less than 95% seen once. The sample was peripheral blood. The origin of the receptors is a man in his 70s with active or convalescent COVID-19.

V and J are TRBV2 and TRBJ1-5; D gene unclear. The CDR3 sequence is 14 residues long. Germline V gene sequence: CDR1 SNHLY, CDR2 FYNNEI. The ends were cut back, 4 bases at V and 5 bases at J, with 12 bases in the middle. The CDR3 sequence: CASSVEAGDQPQHF. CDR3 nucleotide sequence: TGTGCCAGCAGTGTAGAGGCGGGCGATCAGCCCCAGCATTTT.

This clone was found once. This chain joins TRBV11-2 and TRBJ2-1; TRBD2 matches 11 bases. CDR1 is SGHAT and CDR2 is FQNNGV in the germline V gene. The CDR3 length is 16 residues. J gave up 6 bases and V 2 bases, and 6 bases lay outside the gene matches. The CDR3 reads CASSLPTSGVSNEQFF. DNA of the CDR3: TGTGCCAGCAGCTTACCGACTAGCGGGGTTTCCAATGAGCAGTTCTTC.

The CDR3 spells CASSFGTSVGGYTF. CDR3 sequence (DNA): TGTGCCAGCAGCTTTGGGACATCCGTAGGTGGCTACACCTTC. The gene calls are TRBV7-9 and TRBJ1-2, with D possibly matching TRBD1 (6 bases). CDR1 is SEHNR, CDR2 FQNEAQ, per germline (reference sequence). The V end was cut by 3 bases, the J end by 7 bases, with 15 bases between. This CDR3 region has 14 residues.

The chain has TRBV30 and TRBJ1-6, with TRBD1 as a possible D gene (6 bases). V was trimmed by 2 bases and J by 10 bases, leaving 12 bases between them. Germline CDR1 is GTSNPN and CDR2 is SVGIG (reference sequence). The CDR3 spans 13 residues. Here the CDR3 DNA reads TGTGCCTGGAGTATGTACAGGGACTCACCCCTCCACTTT. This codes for CAWSMYRDSPLHF.

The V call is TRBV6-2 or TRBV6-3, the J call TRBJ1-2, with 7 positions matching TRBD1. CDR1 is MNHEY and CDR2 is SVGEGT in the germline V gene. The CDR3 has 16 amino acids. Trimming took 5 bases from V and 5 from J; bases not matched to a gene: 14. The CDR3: CASSRRRAGGGYGYTF. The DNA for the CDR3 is TGTGCCAGCAGTAGACGACGGGCAGGGGGAGGTTATGGCTACACCTTC.

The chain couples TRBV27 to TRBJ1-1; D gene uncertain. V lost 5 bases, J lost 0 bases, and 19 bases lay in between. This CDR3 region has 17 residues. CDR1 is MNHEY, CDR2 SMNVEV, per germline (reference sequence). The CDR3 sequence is CASSPPKALPLNTEAFF. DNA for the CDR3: TGTGCCAGCAGTCCCCCCAAAGCTCTACCCCTGAACACTGAAGCTTTCTTT.

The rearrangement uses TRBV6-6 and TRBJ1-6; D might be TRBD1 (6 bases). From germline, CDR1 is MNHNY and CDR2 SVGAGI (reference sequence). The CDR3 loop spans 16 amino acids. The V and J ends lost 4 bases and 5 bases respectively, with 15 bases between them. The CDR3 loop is CASSSQGQKNNSPLHF. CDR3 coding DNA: TGTGCCAGCAGTTCACAAGGACAGAAAAATAATTCACCCCTCCACTTT.

CDR3: CASSPWTGQETQYF. CDR3 coding DNA: TGTGCCAGCAGCCCGTGGACTGGCCAAGAGACCCAGTACTTC. The rearrangement links TRBV9 to TRBJ2-5, with D possibly TRBD2 on 5 matching bases. The length of the CDR3 is 14 residues. The V end lost 4 bases, the J end lost 1 base, and 11 bases lay between the germline ends. The germline V gene encodes CDR1 SGDLS and CDR2 YYNGEE.

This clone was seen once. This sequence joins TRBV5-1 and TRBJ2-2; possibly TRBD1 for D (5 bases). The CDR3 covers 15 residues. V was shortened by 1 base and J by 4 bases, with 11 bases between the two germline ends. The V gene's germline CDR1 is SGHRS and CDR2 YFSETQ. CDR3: CASSLSTVGTGELFF. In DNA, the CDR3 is TGCGCCAGCAGCTTGTCGACAGTGGGCACCGGGGAGCTGTTTTTT.

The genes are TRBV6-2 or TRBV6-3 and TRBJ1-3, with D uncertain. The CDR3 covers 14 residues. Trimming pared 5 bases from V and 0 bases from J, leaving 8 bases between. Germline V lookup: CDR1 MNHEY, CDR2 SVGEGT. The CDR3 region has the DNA TGTGCCAGCAGTACGGGAAACTCTGGAAACACCATATATTTT. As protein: CASSTGNSGNTIYF.

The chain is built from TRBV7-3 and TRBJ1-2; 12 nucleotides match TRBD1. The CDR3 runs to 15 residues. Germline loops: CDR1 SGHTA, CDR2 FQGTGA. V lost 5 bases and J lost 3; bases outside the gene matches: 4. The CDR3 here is CASSPGTGGHYGYTF. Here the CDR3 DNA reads TGTGCCAGCAGCCCCGGGACAGGGGGCCACTATGGCTACACCTTC. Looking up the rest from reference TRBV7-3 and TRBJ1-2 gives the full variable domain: GAGVSQTPSNKVTEKGKYVELRCDPISGHTALYWYRQSLGQGPEFLIYFQGTGAADDSGLPNDRFFAVRPEGSVSTLKIQRTERGDSAVYLCASSPGTGGHYGYTFGSGTRLTVV.

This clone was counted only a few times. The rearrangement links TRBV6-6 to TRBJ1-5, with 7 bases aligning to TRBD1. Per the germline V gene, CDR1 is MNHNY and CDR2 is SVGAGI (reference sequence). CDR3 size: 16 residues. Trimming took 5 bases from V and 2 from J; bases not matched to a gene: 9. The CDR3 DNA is TGTGCCAGCAGTGGGTCGACAGGGTTTGGCAATCAGCCCCAGCATTTT. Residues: CASSGSTGFGNQPQHF.

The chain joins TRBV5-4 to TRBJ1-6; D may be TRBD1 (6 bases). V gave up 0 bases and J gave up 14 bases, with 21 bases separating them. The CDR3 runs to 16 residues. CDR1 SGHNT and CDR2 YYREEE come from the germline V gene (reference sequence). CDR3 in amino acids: CASSLVRGAQQGTLHF. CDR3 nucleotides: TGTGCCAGCAGCTTGGTGCGGGGGGCCCAACAGGGTACCCTCCACTTT.

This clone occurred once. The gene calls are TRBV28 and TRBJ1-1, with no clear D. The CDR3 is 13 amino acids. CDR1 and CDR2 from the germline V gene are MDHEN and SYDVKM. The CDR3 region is CHASGSPNTEAFF. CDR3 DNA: TGTCACGCTTCGGGGTCTCCCAACACTGAAGCTTTCTTT.

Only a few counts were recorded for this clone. In DNA, the CDR3 is TGTGCCTGGATACAGGAGGGCGAGCAGTACTTC. This gives the protein CAWIQEGEQYF. The rearrangement links TRBV30 to TRBJ2-7, with TRBD2 as a possible D gene (6 bases). Germline CDR1 and CDR2: GTSNPN and SVGIG (reference sequence). CDR3 size: 11 residues. The germline V and J ends were trimmed by 4 bases and 6 bases, with 10 bases remaining between them.

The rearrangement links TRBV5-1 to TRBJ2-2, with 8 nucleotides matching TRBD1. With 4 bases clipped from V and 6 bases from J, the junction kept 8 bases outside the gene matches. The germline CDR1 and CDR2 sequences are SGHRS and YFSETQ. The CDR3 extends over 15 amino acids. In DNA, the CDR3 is TGCGCCAGCAGCGTACTCGGACAGGGCTCCGGGGAGCTGTTTTTT. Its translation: CASSVLGQGSGELFF.

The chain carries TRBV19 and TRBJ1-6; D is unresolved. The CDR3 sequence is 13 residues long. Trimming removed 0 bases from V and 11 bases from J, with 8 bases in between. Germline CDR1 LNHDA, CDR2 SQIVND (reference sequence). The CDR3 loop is CASSIESGTPLHF. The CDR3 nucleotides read TGTGCCAGTAGTATAGAGTCCGGGACACCCCTCCACTTT.

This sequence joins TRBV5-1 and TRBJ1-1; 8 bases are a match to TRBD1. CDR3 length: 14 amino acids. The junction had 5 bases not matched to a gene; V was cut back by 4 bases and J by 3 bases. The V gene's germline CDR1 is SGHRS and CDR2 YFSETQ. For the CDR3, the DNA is TGCGCCAGCAGCACACAGGGGGGATACACTGAAGCTTTCTTT. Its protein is CASSTQGGYTEAFF.

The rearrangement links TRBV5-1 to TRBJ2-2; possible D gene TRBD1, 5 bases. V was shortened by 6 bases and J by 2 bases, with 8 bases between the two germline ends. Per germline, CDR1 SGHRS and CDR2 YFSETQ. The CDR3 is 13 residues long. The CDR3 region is CASTQGNTGELFF. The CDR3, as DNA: TGCGCCAGCACCCAGGGAAACACCGGGGAGCTGTTTTTT.

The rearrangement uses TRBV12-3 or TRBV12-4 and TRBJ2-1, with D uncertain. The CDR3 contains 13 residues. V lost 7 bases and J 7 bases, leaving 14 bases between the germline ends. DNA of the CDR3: TGTGCCAGCAATTCGGTCGGTGTGAATGAGCAGTTCTTC. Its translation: CASNSVGVNEQFF.

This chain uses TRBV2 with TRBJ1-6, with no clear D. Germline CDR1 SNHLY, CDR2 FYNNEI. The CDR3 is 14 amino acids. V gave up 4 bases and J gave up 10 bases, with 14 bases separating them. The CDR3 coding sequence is TGTGCCAGCAGTGTCCGGGGTACGGGCTCACCCCTCCACTTT. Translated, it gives CASSVRGTGSPLHF. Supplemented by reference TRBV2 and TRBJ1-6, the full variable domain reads EPEVTQTPSHQVTQMGQEVILRCVPISNHLYFYWYRQILGQKVEFLVSFYNNEISEKSEIFDDQFSVERPDGSNFTLKIRSTKLEDSAMYFCASSVRGTGSPLHFGNGTRLTVT.

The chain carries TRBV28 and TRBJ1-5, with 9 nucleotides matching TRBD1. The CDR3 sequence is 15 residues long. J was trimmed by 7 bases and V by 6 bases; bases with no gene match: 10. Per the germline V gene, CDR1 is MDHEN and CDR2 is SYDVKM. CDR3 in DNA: TGTGCCAGCAGCTACCGGGACAGGGTGGCACAGCCCCAGCATTTT. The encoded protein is CASSYRDRVAQPQHF.

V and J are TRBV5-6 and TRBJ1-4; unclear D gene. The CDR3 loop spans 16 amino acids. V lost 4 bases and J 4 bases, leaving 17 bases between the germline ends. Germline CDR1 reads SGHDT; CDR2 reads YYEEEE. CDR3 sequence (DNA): TGTGCCAGCAGCCCTAGGATGGAGGATCATAATGAAAAACTGTTTTTT. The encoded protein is CASSPRMEDHNEKLFF.

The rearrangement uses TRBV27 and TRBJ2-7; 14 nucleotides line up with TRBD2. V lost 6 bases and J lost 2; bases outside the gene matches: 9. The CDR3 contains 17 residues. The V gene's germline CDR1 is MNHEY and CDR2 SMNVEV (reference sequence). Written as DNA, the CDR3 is TGTGCCAGCAGGAGAGGACTAGCGGGAGGTCTTACCTACGAGCAGTACTTC. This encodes CASRRGLAGGLTYEQYF.

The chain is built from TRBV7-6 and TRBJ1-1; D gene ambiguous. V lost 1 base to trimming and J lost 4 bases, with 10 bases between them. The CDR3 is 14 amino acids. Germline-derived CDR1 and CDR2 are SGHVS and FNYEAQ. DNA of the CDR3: TGTGCCAGCAGCTTAGACGCGGGGAGCACTGAAGCTTTCTTT. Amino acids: CASSLDAGSTEAFF.

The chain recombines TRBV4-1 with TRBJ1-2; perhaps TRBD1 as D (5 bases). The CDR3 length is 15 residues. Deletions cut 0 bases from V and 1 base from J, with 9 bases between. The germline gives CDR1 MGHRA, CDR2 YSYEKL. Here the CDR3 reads CASSQEPRDNYGYTF. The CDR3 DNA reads TGCGCCAGCAGCCAAGAACCCAGGGATAACTATGGCTACACCTTC.

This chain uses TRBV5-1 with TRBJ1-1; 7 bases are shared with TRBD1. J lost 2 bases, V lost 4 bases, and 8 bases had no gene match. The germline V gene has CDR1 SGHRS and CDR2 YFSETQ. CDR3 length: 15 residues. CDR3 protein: CASSPFDRDNTEAFF. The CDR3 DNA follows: TGCGCCAGCAGCCCCTTTGACAGGGACAACACTGAAGCTTTCTTT.

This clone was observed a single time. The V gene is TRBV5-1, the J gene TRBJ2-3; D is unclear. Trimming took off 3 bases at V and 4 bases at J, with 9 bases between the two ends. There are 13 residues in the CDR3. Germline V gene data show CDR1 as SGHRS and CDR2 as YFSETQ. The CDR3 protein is CASSSMPADTQYF. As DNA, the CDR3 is TGCGCCAGCAGCTCTATGCCGGCAGATACGCAGTATTTT. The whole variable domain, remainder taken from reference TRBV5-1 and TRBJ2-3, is KAGVTQTPRYLIKTRGQQVTLSCSPISGHRSVSWYQQTPGQGLQFLFEYFSETQRNKGNFPGRFSGRQFSNSRSEMNVSTLELGDSALYLCASSSMPADTQYFGPGTRLTVL.

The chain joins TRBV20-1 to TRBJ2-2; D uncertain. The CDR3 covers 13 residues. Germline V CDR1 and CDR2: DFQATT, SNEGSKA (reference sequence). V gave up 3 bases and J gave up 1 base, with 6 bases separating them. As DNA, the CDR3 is TGCAGTGCTAGTCCACAGAACACCGGGGAGCTGTTTTTT. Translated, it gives CSASPQNTGELFF.

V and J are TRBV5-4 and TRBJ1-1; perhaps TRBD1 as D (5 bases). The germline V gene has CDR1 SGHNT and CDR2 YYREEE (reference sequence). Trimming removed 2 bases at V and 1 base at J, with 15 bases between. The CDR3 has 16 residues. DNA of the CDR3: TGTGCCAGCAGCTTCGTCAGACAGAGTCGGAACACTGAAGCTTTCTTT. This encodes CASSFVRQSRNTEAFF.

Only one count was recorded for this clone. Here the CDR3 reads CASSLTSGRENEQFF. The CDR3 DNA sequence: TGTGCCAGCAGCCTCACTAGCGGGAGAGAAAATGAGCAGTTCTTC. V and J are TRBV7-2 and TRBJ2-1; 11 bases fit TRBD2. CDR3 length equals 15 residues. The V and J ends lost 5 bases and 7 bases, in that order; junction bases with no gene match: 7. Looked up from germline, CDR1 is SGHTA and CDR2 is FQGNSA.

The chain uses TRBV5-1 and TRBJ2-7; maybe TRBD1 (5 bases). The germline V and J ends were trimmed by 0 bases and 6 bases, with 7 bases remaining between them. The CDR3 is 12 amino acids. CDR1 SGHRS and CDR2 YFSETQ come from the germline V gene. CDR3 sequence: CASSLDRGEQYF. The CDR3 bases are TGCGCCAGCAGCTTGGATAGGGGCGAGCAGTACTTC.